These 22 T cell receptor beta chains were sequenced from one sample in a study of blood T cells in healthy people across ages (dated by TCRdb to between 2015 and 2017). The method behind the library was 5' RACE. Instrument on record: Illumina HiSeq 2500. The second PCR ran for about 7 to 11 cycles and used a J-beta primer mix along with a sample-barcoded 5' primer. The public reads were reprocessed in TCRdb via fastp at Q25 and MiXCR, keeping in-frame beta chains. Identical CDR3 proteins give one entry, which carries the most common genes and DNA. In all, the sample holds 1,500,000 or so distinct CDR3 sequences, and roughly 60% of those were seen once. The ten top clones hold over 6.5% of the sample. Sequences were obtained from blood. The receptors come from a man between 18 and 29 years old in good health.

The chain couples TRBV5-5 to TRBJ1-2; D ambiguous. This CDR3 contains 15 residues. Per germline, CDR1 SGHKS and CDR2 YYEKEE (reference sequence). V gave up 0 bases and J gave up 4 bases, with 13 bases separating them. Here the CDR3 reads CASSLEAFSSYGYTF. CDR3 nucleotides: TGTGCCAGCAGCTTGGAGGCATTCTCCAGCTATGGCTACACCTTC.

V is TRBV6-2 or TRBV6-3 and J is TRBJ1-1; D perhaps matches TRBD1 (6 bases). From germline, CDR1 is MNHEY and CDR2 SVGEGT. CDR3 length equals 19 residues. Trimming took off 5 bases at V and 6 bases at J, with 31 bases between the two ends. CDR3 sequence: CASSPVDRIQIPGDSEAFF. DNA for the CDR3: TGTGCCAGCAGTCCAGTAGACAGGATCCAGATCCCTGGCGACTCTGAAGCTTTCTTT.

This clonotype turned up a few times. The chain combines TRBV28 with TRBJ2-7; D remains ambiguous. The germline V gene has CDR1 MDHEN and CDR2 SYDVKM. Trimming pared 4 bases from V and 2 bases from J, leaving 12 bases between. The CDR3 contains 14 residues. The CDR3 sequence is CASSSSTQPYEQYF. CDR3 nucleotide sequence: TGTGCCAGCAGTTCTTCCACCCAGCCCTACGAGCAGTACTTC.

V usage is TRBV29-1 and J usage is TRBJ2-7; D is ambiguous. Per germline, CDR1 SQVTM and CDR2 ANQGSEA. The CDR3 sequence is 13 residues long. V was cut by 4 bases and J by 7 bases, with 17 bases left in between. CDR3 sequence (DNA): TGCAGCGTTGTCCCATTGGTAAGGAATGAGCAGTACTTC. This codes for CSVVPLVRNEQYF.

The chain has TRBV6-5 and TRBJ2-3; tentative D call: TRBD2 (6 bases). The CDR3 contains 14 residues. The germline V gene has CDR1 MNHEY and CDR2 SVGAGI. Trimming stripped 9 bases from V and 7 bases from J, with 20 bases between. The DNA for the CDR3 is TGTGCCAGTGCCTCGGAGGGTGGTCTGAATACGCAGTATTTT. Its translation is CASASEGGLNTQYF.

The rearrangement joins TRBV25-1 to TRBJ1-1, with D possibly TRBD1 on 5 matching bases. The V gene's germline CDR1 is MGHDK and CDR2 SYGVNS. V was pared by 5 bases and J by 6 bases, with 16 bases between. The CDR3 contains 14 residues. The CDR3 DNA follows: TGTGCCAGCAGTCGGGGAGGGGAGAGGGCTGAAGCTTTCTTT. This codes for CASSRGGERAEAFF.

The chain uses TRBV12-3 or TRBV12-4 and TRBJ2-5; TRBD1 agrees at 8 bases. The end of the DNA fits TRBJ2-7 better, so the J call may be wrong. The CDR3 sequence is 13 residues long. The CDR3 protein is CASRKTGEYEQYF. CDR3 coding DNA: TGTGCCAGCAGGAAGACAGGGGAGTACGAGCAGTACTTC.

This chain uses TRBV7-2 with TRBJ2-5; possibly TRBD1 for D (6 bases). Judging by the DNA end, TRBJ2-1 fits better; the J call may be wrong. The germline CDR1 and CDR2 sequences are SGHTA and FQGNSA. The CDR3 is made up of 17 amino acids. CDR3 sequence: CASSFLGQHEYQETQFF. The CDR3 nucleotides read TGTGCCAGCAGCTTCCTAGGACAGCACGAGTACCAAGAGACCCAGTTCTTC.

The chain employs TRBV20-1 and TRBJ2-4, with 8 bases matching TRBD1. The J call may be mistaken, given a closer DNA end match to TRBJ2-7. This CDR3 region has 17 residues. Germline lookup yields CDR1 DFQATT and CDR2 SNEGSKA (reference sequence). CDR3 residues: CSARDGIQGAPYYEQYF. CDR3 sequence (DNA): TGCAGTGCTAGAGATGGGATCCAGGGGGCGCCGTACTACGAGCAGTACTTC.

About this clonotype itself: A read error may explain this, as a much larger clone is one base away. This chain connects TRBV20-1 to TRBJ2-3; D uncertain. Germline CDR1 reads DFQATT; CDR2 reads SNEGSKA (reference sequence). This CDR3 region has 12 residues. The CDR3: CSAKGFADTRYF. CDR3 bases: TGCAGTGCTAAAGGTTTCGCAGATACGCGGTATTTT.

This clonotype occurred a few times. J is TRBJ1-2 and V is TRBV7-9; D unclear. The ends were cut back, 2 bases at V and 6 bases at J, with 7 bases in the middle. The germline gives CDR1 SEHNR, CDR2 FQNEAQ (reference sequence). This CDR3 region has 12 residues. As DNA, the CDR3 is TGTGCCAGCAGCTTAACAGTTGATGGCTACACCTTC. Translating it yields CASSLTVDGYTF.

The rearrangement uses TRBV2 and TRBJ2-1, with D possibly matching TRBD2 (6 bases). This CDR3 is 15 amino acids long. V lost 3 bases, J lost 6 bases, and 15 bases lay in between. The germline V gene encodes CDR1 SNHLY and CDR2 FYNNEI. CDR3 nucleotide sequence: TGTGCCAGCAGTGATTGGGGGGAGTCCCCCAATGAGCAGTTCTTC. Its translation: CASSDWGESPNEQFF.

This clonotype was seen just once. Here the CDR3 reads CASSWPGQNQPQHF. The CDR3 nucleotides read TGTGCCAGCAGCTGGCCAGGGCAGAATCAGCCCCAGCATTTT. The gene calls are TRBV5-5 and TRBJ1-5; the D gene is possibly TRBD1 (5 bases). Germline values: CDR1 SGHKS, CDR2 YYEKEE (reference sequence). The CDR3 has 14 residues. Trimming took off 3 bases at V and 4 bases at J, with 11 bases between the two ends.

CDR3 in amino acids: CSAPRIFTSGRSSTDTQYF. The CDR3 nucleotides are TGCAGTGCTCCCCGAATCTTTACTAGCGGGAGGTCTAGCACAGATACGCAGTATTTT. V and J are TRBV20-1 and TRBJ2-3, with 12 bases lining up with TRBD2. Germline CDR1 is DFQATT and CDR2 is SNEGSKA (reference sequence). This CDR3 comprises 19 residues. J gave up 0 bases and V 5 bases, and 15 bases lay outside the gene matches.

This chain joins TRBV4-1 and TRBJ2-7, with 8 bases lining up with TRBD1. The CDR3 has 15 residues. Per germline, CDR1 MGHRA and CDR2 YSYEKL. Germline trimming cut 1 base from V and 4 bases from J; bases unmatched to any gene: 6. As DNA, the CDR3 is TGCGCCAGCAGCCAAGGACCGGACAGGGTATACGAGCAGTACTTC. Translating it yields CASSQGPDRVYEQYF.

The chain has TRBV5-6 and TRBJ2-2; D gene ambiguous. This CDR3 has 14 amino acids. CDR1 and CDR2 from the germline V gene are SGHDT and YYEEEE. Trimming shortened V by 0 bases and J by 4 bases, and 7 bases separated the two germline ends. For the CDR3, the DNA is TGTGCCAGCAGCTTGGCCCCCACCACCGGGGAGCTGTTTTTT. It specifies CASSLAPTTGELFF. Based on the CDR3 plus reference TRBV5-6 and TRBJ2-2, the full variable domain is DAGVTQSPTHLIKTRGQQVTLRCSPKSGHDTVSWYQQALGQGPQFIFQYYEEEERQRGNFPDRFSGHQFPNYSSELNVNALLLGDSALYLCASSLAPTTGELFFGEGSRLTVL.

The CDR3 DNA follows: TGTGCCAGCAGCCCCCCCTCTGTGGACTACGAGCAGTACTTC. Protein: CASSPPSVDYEQYF. V gene TRBV7-2 combines with J gene TRBJ2-5, with no clear D. The DNA end favors TRBJ2-7, so the J call may be wrong. The CDR3 extends over 14 amino acids. Germline CDR1 and CDR2: SGHTA and FQGNSA.

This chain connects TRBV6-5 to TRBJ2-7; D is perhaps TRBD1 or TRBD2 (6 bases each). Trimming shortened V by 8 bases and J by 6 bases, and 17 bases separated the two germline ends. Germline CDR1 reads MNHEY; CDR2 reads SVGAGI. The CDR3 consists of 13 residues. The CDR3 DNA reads TGTGCCAGCCAAGTTACGGGGGCCGGCGAGCAGTACTTC. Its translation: CASQVTGAGEQYF.

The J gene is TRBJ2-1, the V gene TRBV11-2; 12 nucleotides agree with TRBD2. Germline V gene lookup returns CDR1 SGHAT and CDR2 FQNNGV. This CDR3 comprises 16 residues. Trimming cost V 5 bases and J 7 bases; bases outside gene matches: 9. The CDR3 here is CASSPPGLAGLNEQFF. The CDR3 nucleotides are TGTGCCAGCAGCCCCCCGGGACTAGCGGGCCTGAATGAGCAGTTCTTC.

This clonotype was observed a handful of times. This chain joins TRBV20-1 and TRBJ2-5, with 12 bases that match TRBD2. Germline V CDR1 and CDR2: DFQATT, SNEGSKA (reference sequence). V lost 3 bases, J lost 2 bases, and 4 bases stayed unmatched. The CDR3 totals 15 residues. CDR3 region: CSARPTSGSQETQYF. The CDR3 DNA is TGCAGTGCTAGGCCGACTAGCGGGAGTCAAGAGACCCAGTACTTC.

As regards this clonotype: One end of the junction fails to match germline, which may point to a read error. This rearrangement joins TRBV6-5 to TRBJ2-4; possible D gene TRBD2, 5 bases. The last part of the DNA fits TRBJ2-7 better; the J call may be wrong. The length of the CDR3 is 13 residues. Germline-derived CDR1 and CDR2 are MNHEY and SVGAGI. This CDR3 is CACSASGGYEQYF. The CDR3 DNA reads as TGTGCCTGCAGCGCGAGCGGAGGCTACGAGCAGTACTTC.

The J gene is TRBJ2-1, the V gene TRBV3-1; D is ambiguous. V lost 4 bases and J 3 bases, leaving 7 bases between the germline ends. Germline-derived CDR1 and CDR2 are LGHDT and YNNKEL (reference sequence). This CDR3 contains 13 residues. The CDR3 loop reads CASSPALYNEQFF. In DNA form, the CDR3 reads TGTGCCAGCAGCCCGGCTCTCTACAATGAGCAGTTCTTC.